Each of the 25 T cell receptor beta chains below was sequenced from the same sample in a study of radiation and T cells in renal cell carcinoma. Time point reported: baseline pretreatment blood. The treatment is: 15 Gy SBRT to primary tumor, nephrectomy 4 weeks later. The protocol was immunoSEQ multiplex PCR, while the TCRdb copy is restricted to in-frame clones and leaves out a portion. The profile covers 100,000 to 150,000 clones, with roughly 80% appearing a single time and approximately 3% taken by the ten largest. The sample was blood, taken from a patient whose treatment included radiotherapy and nephrectomy. The receptors were sampled from a woman aged 55 to 70 with renal cell carcinoma.

This sequence joins TRBV7-2 and TRBJ2-7, with D perhaps being TRBD1 or TRBD2 (5 bases each). Per germline, CDR1 SGHTA and CDR2 FQGNSA. The CDR3 covers 16 residues. The V gene lost 1 base and the J gene lost 0 bases, with 13 bases spanning the gap. The CDR3 DNA sequence: TGTGCCAGCAGCTTAGGGGGCGGGTCCAGCTCCTACGAGCAGTACTTC. Translation: CASSLGGGSSSYEQYF.

This chain uses TRBV10-1 with TRBJ1-2; D possibly corresponds to TRBD1 (6 bases). V was clipped by 6 bases and J by 5 bases, with 13 bases between them. Per the germline V gene, CDR1 is WNHNN and CDR2 is SYGVQD (reference sequence). The CDR3 extends over 13 amino acids. Written as DNA, the CDR3 is TGCGCCAGCAGCCCGGACAGTCTTTATGGCTACACCTTC. Translating it yields CASSPDSLYGYTF.

This chain uses TRBV7-9 with TRBJ2-7; D is undetermined. The CDR3 totals 13 residues. CDR1 is SEHNR, CDR2 FQNEAQ, per germline (reference sequence). The V end lost 3 bases, the J end lost 0 bases, and 6 bases lay between the germline ends. The CDR3 DNA reads TGTGCCAGCAGCTTTTCCAGCTCCTACGAGCAGTACTTC. It encodes CASSFSSSYEQYF.

The genes are TRBV28 and TRBJ2-7; either TRBD1 or TRBD2 may fit D (7 bases each). CDR1 MDHEN and CDR2 SYDVKM come from the germline V gene. The CDR3 is 15 residues long. V was clipped by 7 bases and J by 4 bases, with 20 bases between them. As DNA, the CDR3 is TGTGCCAGCACCCCACGGGGAGGGGGCCGGTACGAGCAGTACTTC. Protein: CASTPRGGGRYEQYF.

A few counts support this clone. V and J are TRBV19 and TRBJ1-6; D is undetermined. Germline CDR1 and CDR2: LNHDA and SQIVND (reference sequence). The CDR3 loop spans 15 amino acids. V lost 9 bases, J lost 0 bases, and 12 bases lay in between. CDR3 residues: CASGLPSSYNSPLHF. Here the CDR3 DNA reads TGTGCCAGCGGACTTCCGAGCTCCTATAATTCACCCCTCCACTTT.

The chain uses TRBV4-2 and TRBJ1-5, with D uncertain. There are 18 residues in the CDR3. Per germline, CDR1 LGHNA and CDR2 YNFKEQ. Trimming shortened V by 1 base and J by 0 bases, and 16 bases separated the two germline ends. DNA of the CDR3: TGTGCCAGCAGCCAAGTTGGGGTATTGGCCATTAGCAATCAGCCCCAGCATTTT. Its translation: CASSQVGVLAISNQPQHF.

This chain uses TRBV11-3 with TRBJ2-1; D not certain. This CDR3 has 13 amino acids. The V gene lost 3 bases and the J gene lost 10 bases, with 13 bases spanning the gap. The germline V gene has CDR1 SGHNT and CDR2 YENEEA. The CDR3 bases are TGTGCCAGCAGCTTGAACCCGATCGGGGAGCAGTTCTTC. It is translated as CASSLNPIGEQFF.

Written as DNA, the CDR3 is TGTGCCAGCAGCCCAACGGCAGGGGGCGCTAACACAGATACGCAGTATTTT. This codes for CASSPTAGGANTDTQYF. The rearrangement joins TRBV7-9 to TRBJ2-3, with TRBD1 matching over 8 bases. Germline-derived CDR1 and CDR2 are SEHNR and FQNEAQ (reference sequence). The CDR3 sequence is 17 residues long. V dropped 5 bases and J dropped 2; count of bases not matched to a gene: 12.

The CDR3 bases are TGTGCCAGCAGTTACGTGGACCCTAATTCACCCCTCCACTTT. It translates to CASSYVDPNSPLHF. The chain employs TRBV6-5 and TRBJ1-6; the D is unclear. The CDR3 extends over 14 amino acids. V lost 2 bases, J lost 6 bases, and 8 bases lay in between. Germline values: CDR1 MNHEY, CDR2 SVGAGI.

The chain has TRBV5-5 and TRBJ2-3; D is perhaps TRBD2 (5 bases). Trimming left V 2 bases short and J 0 bases short, with 7 bases between. Germline V gives CDR1 SGHKS, CDR2 YYEKEE (reference sequence). The CDR3 sequence is 14 residues long. Here the CDR3 DNA reads TGTGCCAGCAGCTTACAGCGGAGCACAGATACGCAGTATTTT. Residues: CASSLQRSTDTQYF.

The chain employs TRBV15 and TRBJ1-6, with D possibly TRBD1 on 6 matching bases. Trimming shortened V by 0 bases and J by 7 bases, and 16 bases separated the two germline ends. The length of the CDR3 is 17 residues. Germline CDR1 and CDR2: LNHNV and YYDKDF (reference sequence). The DNA of the CDR3 is TGTGCCACCAGCAGAGATCCCGAGCCACAGGGAAATTCACCCCTCCACTTT. Translating gives CATSRDPEPQGNSPLHF.

The chain is built from TRBV6-4 and TRBJ2-1; D perhaps matches TRBD1 (6 bases). V was pared by 6 bases and J by 6 bases, with 12 bases between. This CDR3 comprises 13 residues. CDR1 MRHNA and CDR2 SNTAGT come from the germline V gene. The CDR3 DNA follows: TGTGCCAGCAGCCAGGGGTGGGGCAATGAGCAGTTCTTC. Protein product: CASSQGWGNEQFF.

V gene TRBV13 combines with J gene TRBJ2-7; no clear D. Germline-derived CDR1 and CDR2 are PRHDT and FYEKMQ (reference sequence). Trimming removed 7 bases at V and 3 bases at J, with 16 bases between. The CDR3 contains 14 residues. Here the CDR3 DNA reads TGTGCCAGCATCCGATTAGGTCCCTTCTACGAGCAGTACTTC. Amino acids: CASIRLGPFYEQYF. The whole variable domain, remainder taken from reference TRBV13 and TRBJ2-7, is AAGVIQSPRHLIKEKRETATLKCYPIPRHDTVYWYQQGPGQDPQFLISFYEKMQSDKGSIPDRFSAQQFSDYHSELNMSSLELGDSALYFCASIRLGPFYEQYFGPGTRLTVT.

V usage is TRBV2 and J usage is TRBJ1-2, with TRBD1 as a possible D gene (5 bases). With 7 bases removed from V and 6 bases from J, the gap between germline ends came to 12 bases. Germline V CDR1 and CDR2: SNHLY, FYNNEI. The CDR3 sequence is 12 residues long. The CDR3 DNA sequence: TGTGCCAGCATCAGGGAAGTTGATGGCTACACCTTC. As protein: CASIREVDGYTF.

The chain carries TRBV7-2 and TRBJ2-3, with 10 bases aligning to TRBD2. Per germline, CDR1 SGHTA and CDR2 FQGNSA. With V trimmed by 5 bases and J by 1 base, 6 bases remained unmatched. The length of the CDR3 is 16 residues. CDR3 region: CASSPGLAVGTDTQYF. CDR3 DNA sequence: TGTGCCAGCAGCCCCGGACTAGCGGTAGGCACAGATACGCAGTATTTT. Together with reference TRBV7-2 and TRBJ2-3, the CDR3 gives the full variable domain: GAGVSQSPSNKVTEKGKDVELRCDPISGHTALYWYRQSLGQGLEFLIYFQGNSAPDKSGLPSDRFSAERTGGSVSTLTIQRTQQEDSAVYLCASSPGLAVGTDTQYFGPGTRLTVL.

V and J are TRBV19 and TRBJ2-7; 10 nucleotides align to TRBD2. The CDR3 consists of 15 residues. The germline CDR1 and CDR2 sequences are LNHDA and SQIVND (reference sequence). J lost 4 bases, V lost 4 bases, and 7 bases had no gene match. The CDR3 region has the DNA TGTGCCAGTAGTACCGCTAGCGGGAGTAATTACGAGCAGTACTTC. As protein: CASSTASGSNYEQYF. Complete variable domain (other parts from reference TRBV19 and TRBJ2-7): DGGITQSPKYLFRKEGQNVTLSCEQNLNHDAMYWYRQDPGQGLRLIYYSQIVNDFQKGDIAEGYSVSREKKESFPLTVTSAQKNPTAFYLCASSTASGSNYEQYFGPGTRLTVT.

This sequence joins TRBV5-8 and TRBJ2-3, with D possibly being TRBD1 or TRBD2 (7 bases each). The V end was cut by 3 bases, the J end by 2 bases, with 13 bases between. The germline gives CDR1 SGHTS, CDR2 YDEGEE. This CDR3 comprises 15 residues. For the CDR3, the DNA is TGTGCCAGCAGCTCCCAGGGGGGGAACACAGATACGCAGTATTTT. Protein: CASSSQGGNTDTQYF.

The chain employs TRBV10-2 and TRBJ1-1, with 7 bases that match TRBD1. The germline V gene encodes CDR1 WSHSY and CDR2 SAAADI. The CDR3 has 14 amino acids. In nucleotides, the CDR3 is TGCGCAACCAGGGGGACAGATTCGAACACTGAAGCTTTCTTT. Protein: CATRGTDSNTEAFF.

The chain is built from TRBV18 and TRBJ2-7, with TRBD1 matching over 10 bases. Germline loops: CDR1 KGHSH, CDR2 LQKENI. The length of the CDR3 is 16 residues. J was trimmed by 0 bases and V by 3 bases; bases with no gene match: 5. CDR3 DNA: TGTGCCAGCTCACCTATGGGACAGGGGAGCTCCTACGAGCAGTACTTC. It encodes CASSPMGQGSSYEQYF.

In this sample, this clone turned up a few times. The chain has TRBV11-2 and TRBJ1-1, with D tentatively TRBD1 (6 bases). The CDR3 has 14 residues. Trimming took 3 bases from V and 1 from J, leaving 9 bases between them. Germline CDR1 reads SGHAT; CDR2 reads FQNNGV. The CDR3 nucleotides read TGTGCCAGCAGCTTCGGACAGAGGAACACTGAAGCTTTCTTT. The encoded protein is CASSFGQRNTEAFF.

The chain couples TRBV5-6 to TRBJ1-4; D gene ambiguous. The CDR3 length is 15 residues. V lost 2 bases and J lost 4, with 12 bases in between. The V gene's germline CDR1 is SGHDT and CDR2 YYEEEE. The CDR3 nucleotides are TGTGCCAGCAGCTTCCGGCCTGCTCATAATGAAAAACTGTTTTTT. Amino acids: CASSFRPAHNEKLFF.

V usage is TRBV14 and J usage is TRBJ2-7, with TRBD2 as a possible D gene (6 bases). Germline assignment: CDR1 SGHDN and CDR2 FVKESK. V lost 1 base to trimming and J lost 5 bases, with 18 bases between them. CDR3 size: 16 residues. The CDR3 sequence: CASSQGLGGGVHEQYF. CDR3 in DNA: TGTGCCAGCAGCCAAGGGTTGGGGGGAGGTGTCCACGAGCAGTACTTC.

The chain has TRBV27 and TRBJ2-7; tentative D call: TRBD1 (5 bases). This CDR3 is built from 15 residues. With 5 bases removed from V and 3 bases from J, the gap between germline ends came to 17 bases. Germline V CDR1 and CDR2: MNHEY, SMNVEV (reference sequence). CDR3 nucleotide sequence: TGTGCCAGCAGTCCTGGAAGGGGCTCCTACTACGAGCAGTACTTC. It yields the protein CASSPGRGSYYEQYF.

The CDR3 nucleotides are TGTGCCAGCAGCCCAGGACAGGTCCGCAATCAGCCCCAGCATTTT. This codes for CASSPGQVRNQPQHF. The V gene is TRBV6-5, the J gene TRBJ1-5; 7 nucleotides match TRBD1. This CDR3 region has 15 residues. V gave up 6 bases and J gave up 2 bases; unmatched junction bases: 7. Germline V gene sequence: CDR1 MNHEY, CDR2 SVGAGI.

The sample holds a few counts of this clone. The chain links TRBV28 to TRBJ1-5; 9 nucleotides match TRBD1. From germline, CDR1 is MDHEN and CDR2 SYDVKM. V shed 3 bases, J shed 2 bases, and the junction held 2 bases outside the gene matches. The CDR3 is 15 residues long. The CDR3 DNA is TGTGCCAGCAGTTTGGGACAGGGAGGCAATCAGCCCCAGCATTTT. As protein: CASSLGQGGNQPQHF.